The following is a T cell receptor (beta chain) sequence with its context. Its antigen remains unidentified. CFSE-dim autoproliferating and CFSE-high non-proliferating T cells from unstimulated culture were sequenced separately. Cultures began with about 50 million CFSE-labeled PBMCs, unstimulated for roughly 7 days, with replicate wells pooled. Without exogenous stimuli, approximately 0.48 uM CFSE-labeled PBMCs were cultured serum-free. Generated by immunoSEQ multiplex PCR, the TCRdb table keeps only in-frame clones and is missing some. The sample lists approximately 30,000 clones; 86% were seen once. The data were taken from a study of memory B cells and T cells in multiple sclerosis. The CDR3 is 14 residues long. Germline-derived CDR1 and CDR2 are SGHRS and YFSETQ. V was pared by 6 bases and J by 1 base, with 14 bases between. Regarding the study as a whole: Clone-set sizes differed between compartments, so shared clonotype counts needed normalization.

The V and J genes are TRBV5-1 and TRBJ2-7; perhaps TRBD2 as D (6 bases). This receptor was identified in a human donor with multiple sclerosis. The specimen was PBMCs from blood kept in culture. The CDR3 nucleotides are TGCGCCAGCACCCTCGGGCGGGGATCCTACGAGCAGTACTTC. Translated, it gives CASTLGRGSYEQYF.